This TCR beta chain was captured in a study of cytomegalovirus exposure and HLA in healthy donors. Study details: The early release's HLA-typed donors yielded 70 million to 85 million unique TCRs.

V was cut by 2 bases and J by 3 bases, with 13 bases left in between. Germline loops: CDR1 LNHNV, CDR2 YYDKDF (reference sequence). The CDR3 is made up of 16 amino acids. A word on this clone: Its antigen is still unknown.

The PCR had 60 Vbeta and 13 Jbeta primers. Some clones are missing from TCRdb's copy, which holds only in-frame ones; the method was immunoSEQ multiplex PCR. The specimen's table records 130,000 to 150,000 clones. Study findings and constraints: It was reported that the classifier diagnosed cytomegalovirus status with high specificity and sensitivity in both the original and validation cohorts.

Material: PBMCs. V gene TRBV15 combines with J gene TRBJ1-4, with D unresolved. This TCR came from a woman between 50 and 59 years old in good health and CMV-seronegative. CDR3: CATSRHRRFANEKLFF. CDR3 bases: TGTGCCACCAGCAGACATAGGAGGTTTGCTAATGAAAAACTGTTTTTT.